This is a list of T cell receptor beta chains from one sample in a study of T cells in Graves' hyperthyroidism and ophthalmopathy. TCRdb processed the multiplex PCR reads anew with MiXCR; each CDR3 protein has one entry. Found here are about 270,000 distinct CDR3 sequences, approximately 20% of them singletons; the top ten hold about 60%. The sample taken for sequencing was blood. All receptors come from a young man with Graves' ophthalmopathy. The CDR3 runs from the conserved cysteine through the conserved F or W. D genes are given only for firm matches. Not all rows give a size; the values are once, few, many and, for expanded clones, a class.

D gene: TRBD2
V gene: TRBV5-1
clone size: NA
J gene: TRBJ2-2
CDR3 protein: CASSLDGRAGGELFF
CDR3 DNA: TGCGCCAGCAGCTTGGACGGGAGGGCCGGCGGGGAGCTGTTTTTT

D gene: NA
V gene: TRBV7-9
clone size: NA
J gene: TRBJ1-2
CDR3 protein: CASSLWDGNGYTF
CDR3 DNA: TGTGCCAGCAGCTTATGGGATGGCAATGGCTACACCTTC

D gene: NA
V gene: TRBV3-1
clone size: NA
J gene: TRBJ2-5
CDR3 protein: CASSVGSSQETQYF
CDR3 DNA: TGTGCCAGCAGTGTGGGGTCCTCTCAAGAGACCCAGTACTTC

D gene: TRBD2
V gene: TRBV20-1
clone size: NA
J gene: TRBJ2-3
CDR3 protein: CSAGAGLARDTQYF
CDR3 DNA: TGCAGTGCTGGAGCAGGACTAGCGCGAGATACGCAGTATTTT

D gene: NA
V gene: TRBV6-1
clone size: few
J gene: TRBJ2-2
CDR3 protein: CASSYSRGAVNTGELFF
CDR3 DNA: TGTGCCAGCAGTTATAGCCGGGGAGCGGTGAACACCGGGGAGCTGTTTTTT

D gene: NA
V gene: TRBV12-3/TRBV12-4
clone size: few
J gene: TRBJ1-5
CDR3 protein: CASSEGGTGGQPQHF
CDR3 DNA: TGTGCCAGCAGTGAGGGGGGTACGGGCGGTCAGCCCCAGCATTTT

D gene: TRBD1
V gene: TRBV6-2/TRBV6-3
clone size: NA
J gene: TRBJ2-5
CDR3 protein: CASSYTGTGVQETQYF
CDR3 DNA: TGTGCCAGCAGTTACACCGGGACAGGGGTACAAGAGACCCAGTACTTC

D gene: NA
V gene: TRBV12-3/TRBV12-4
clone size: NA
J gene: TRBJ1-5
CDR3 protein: CASSFRRGEDQPQHF
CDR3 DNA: TGTGCCAGCAGTTTTCGGAGGGGAGAAGATCAGCCCCAGCATTTT

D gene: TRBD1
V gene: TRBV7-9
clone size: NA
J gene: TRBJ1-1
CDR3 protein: CASSLEWTGRGTEAFF
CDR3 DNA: TGTGCCAGCAGCTTAGAATGGACAGGGCGAGGGACTGAAGCTTTCTTT

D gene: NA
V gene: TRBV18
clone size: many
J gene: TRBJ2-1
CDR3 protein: CASSPDSYNEQFF
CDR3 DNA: TGTGCCAGCTCCCCAGACAGCTACAATGAGCAGTTCTTC

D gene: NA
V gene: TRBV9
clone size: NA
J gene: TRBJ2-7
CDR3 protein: CASSPRTESSYEQCF
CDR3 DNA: TGTGCCAGCAGCCCTAGGACAGAGAGCTCCTACGAGCAGTGCTTC

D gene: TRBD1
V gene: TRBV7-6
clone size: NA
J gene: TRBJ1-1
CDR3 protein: CASSDRVNTEAFF
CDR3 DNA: TGTGCCAGCAGCGACAGGGTGAACACTGAAGCTTTCTTT

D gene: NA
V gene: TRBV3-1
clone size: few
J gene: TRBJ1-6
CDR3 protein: CASSATRGSGNSPLHF
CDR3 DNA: TGTGCCAGCAGCGCAACGCGGGGCTCGGGTAATTCACCCCTCCACTTT

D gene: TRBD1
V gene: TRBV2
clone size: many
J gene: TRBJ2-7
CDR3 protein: CASSEPGTGSFLEQYF
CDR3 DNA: TGTGCCAGCAGTGAGCCCGGGACAGGGTCCTTTCTCGAGCAGTACTTC

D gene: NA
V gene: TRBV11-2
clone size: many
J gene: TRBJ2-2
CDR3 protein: CASSLNPGTNTGELFF
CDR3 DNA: TGTGCCAGCAGCTTAAACCCGGGAACGAACACCGGGGAGCTGTTTTTT

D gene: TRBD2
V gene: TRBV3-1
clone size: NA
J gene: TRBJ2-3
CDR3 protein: CASSRLGTSGETDTQYF
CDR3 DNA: TGTGCCAGCAGTCGCCTCGGGACTAGCGGGGAAACAGATACGCAGTATTTT

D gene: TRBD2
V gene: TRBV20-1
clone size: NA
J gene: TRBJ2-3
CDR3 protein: CSANSGATDTQYF
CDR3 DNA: TGCAGTGCTAATAGCGGGGCCACAGATACGCAGTATTTT

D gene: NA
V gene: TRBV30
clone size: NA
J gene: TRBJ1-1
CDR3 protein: CAWQQGGYTEAFF
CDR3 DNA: TGTGCCTGGCAACAGGGAGGGTACACTGAAGCTTTCTTT

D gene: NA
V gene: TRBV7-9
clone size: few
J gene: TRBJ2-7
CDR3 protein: CASGGNYEQYF
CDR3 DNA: TGTGCCAGCGGGGGCAACTACGAGCAGTACTTC

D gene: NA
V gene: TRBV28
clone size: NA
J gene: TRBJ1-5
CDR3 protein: CASSLGRYSNQPQHF
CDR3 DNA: TGTGCCAGCAGTTTAGGGCGTTATAGCAATCAGCCCCAGCATTTT

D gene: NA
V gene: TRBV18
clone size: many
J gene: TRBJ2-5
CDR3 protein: CASSPDRGSEYF
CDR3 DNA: TGTGCCAGCTCACCAGATAGGGGATCGGAGTACTTC

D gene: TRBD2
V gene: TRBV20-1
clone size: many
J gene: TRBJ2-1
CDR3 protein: CSARDTSGRYSYNEQFF
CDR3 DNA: TGCAGTGCTAGAGATACTAGCGGGAGGTACTCCTACAATGAGCAGTTCTTC

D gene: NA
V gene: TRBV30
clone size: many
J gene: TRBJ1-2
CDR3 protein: CAWSVTSDYGYTF
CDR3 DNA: TGTGCCTGGAGTGTAACTTCGGACTATGGCTACACCTTC

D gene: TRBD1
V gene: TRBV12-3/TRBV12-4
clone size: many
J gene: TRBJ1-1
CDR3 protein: CASRAGGAGEAFF
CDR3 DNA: TGTGCCAGCAGAGCAGGGGGCGCGGGTGAAGCTTTCTTT

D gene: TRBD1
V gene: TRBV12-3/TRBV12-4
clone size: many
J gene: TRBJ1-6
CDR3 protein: CASSSRDRANSPLHF
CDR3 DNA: TGTGCCAGCAGTTCCCGGGACAGGGCGAATTCACCCCTCCACTTT

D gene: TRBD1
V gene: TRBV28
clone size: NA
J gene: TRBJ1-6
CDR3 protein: CASGTAHASPLHF
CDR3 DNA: TGTGCCAGCGGGACAGCCCACGCTTCACCCCTCCACTTT

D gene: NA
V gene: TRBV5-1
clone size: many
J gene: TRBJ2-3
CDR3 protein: CASSLGTRGGGTDTQYF
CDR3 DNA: TGCGCCAGCAGCTTGGGGACCCGTGGGGGAGGCACAGATACGCAGTATTTT

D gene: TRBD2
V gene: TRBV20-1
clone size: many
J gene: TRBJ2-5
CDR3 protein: CSATGLAGDQETQYF
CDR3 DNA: TGCAGTGCAACCGGACTAGCGGGGGACCAAGAGACCCAGTACTTC

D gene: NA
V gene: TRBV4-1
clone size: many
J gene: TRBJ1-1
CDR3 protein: CASSQGGSMNTEAFF
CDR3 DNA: TGCGCCAGCAGCCAAGGGGGGTCGATGAACACTGAAGCTTTCTTT

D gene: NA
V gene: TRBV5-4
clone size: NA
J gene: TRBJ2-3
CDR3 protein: CASRPFGTDTQYF
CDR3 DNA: TGTGCCAGCAGGCCGTTCGGAACAGATACGCAGTATTTT

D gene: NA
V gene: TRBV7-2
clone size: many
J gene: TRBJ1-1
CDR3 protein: CASSLAIGREAFF
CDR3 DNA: TGTGCCAGCAGCTTAGCTATAGGGCGTGAAGCTTTCTTT

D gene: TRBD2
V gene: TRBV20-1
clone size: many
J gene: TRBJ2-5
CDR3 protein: CSAPRSGGGETQYF
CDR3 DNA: TGCAGTGCTCCCAGGAGCGGGGGAGGAGAGACCCAGTACTTC

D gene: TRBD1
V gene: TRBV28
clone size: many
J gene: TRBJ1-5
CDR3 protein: CASSFSRGRGLNQPQHF
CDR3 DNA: TGTGCCAGCAGTTTTAGTCGGGGCAGGGGGCTCAATCAGCCCCAGCATTTT

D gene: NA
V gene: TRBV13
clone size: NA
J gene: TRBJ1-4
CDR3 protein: CASSFEGHYEKLFF
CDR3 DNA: TGTGCCAGCAGCTTCGAGGGTCACTATGAAAAACTGTTTTTT

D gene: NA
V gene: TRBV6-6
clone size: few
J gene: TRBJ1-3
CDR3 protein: CASSYGGRPVPGSGNTIYF
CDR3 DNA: TGTGCCAGCAGTTACGGCGGCAGGCCGGTACCGGGCTCTGGAAACACCATATATTTT

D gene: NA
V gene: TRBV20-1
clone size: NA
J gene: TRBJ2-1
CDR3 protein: CSARDLHNNEQFF
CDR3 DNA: TGCAGTGCTAGAGACTTACATAATAATGAGCAGTTCTTC

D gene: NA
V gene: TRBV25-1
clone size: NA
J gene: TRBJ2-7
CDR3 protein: CASSERVEQYF
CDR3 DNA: TGTGCCAGCAGTGAGAGGGTTGAGCAGTACTTC

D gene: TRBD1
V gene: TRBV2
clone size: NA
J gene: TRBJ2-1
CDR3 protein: CASRQGAYNEQFF
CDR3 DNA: TGTGCCAGCAGGCAGGGGGCGTATAATGAGCAGTTCTTC

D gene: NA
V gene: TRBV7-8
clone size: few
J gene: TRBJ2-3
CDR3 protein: CASSGSKAITDTQYF
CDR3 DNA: TGTGCCAGCAGCGGGTCGAAGGCAATCACAGATACGCAGTATTTT

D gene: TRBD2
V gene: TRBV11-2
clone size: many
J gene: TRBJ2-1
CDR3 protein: CASSLGASGRTTYGEQFF
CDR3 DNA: TGTGCCAGCAGCTTAGGGGCTAGCGGGAGGACGACCTACGGTGAGCAGTTCTTC

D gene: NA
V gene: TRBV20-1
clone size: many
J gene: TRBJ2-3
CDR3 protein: CSARGGAPSPTTDTQYF
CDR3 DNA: TGCAGTGCTAGAGGAGGGGCCCCCTCCCCCACCACAGATACGCAGTATTTT

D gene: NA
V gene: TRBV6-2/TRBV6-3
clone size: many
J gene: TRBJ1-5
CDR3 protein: CASSYASRNYQPQHF
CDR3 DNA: TGTGCCAGCAGTTACGCCTCCAGGAATTATCAGCCCCAGCATTTT

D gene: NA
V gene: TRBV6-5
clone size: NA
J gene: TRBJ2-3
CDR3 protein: CASSYLLGSTDTQYF
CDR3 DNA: TGTGCCAGCAGTTACTTGCTAGGAAGCACAGATACGCAGTATTTT

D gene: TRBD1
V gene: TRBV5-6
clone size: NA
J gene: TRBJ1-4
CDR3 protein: CASSSGTGSTNEKLFF
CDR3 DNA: TGTGCCAGCAGTTCCGGGACAGGGTCAACTAATGAAAAACTGTTTTTT

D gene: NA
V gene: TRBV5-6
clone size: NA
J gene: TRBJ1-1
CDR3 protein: CASSWGRGDEAFF
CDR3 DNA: TGTGCCAGCAGCTGGGGACGGGGAGATGAAGCTTTCTTT

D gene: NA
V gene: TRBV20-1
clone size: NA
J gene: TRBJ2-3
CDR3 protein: CSALGDTQYF
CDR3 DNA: TGCAGTGCTCTCGGGGATACGCAGTATTTT

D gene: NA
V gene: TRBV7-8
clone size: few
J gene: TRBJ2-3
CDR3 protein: CASTEEGRTDTQYF
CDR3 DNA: TGTGCCAGCACCGAGGAGGGGCGCACAGATACGCAGTATTTT

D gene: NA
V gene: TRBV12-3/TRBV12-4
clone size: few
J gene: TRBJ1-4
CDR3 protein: CASSPLGQELFF
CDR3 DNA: TGTGCCAGCAGCCCCCTGGGGCAGGAACTGTTTTTT

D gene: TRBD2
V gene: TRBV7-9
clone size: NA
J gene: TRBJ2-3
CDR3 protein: CASSSRLAGGGDTQYF
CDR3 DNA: TGTGCCAGCAGCTCGCGACTAGCGGGAGGTGGCGATACGCAGTATTTT

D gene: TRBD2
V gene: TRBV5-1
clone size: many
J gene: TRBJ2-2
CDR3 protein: CASSLLAGDTGELFF
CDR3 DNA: TGCGCCAGCAGCCTACTAGCGGGAGACACCGGGGAGCTGTTTTTT

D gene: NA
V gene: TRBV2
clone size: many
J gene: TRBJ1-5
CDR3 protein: CASRDQGRVQPQHF
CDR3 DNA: TGTGCCAGCAGGGACCAAGGCAGGGTGCAGCCCCAGCATTTT

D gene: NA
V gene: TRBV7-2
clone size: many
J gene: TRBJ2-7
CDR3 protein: CASSSGAGFVGQQYF
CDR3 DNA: TGTGCCAGCAGCTCCGGGGCGGGGTTCGTTGGGCAGCAGTACTTC

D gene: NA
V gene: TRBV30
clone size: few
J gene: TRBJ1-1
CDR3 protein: CAWRGGSGGEAFF
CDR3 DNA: TGTGCCTGGAGAGGGGGTAGCGGCGGCGAGGCTTTCTTT

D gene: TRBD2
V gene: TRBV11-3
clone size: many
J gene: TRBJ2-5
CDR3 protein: CASSLDRLALQETQYF
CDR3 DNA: TGTGCCAGCAGCTTAGATCGACTAGCGTTACAAGAGACCCAGTACTTC